Presented here are 14 T cell receptor beta chains from one specimen sequenced in a study of cytomegalovirus exposure and HLA in healthy donors. PCR involved 60 Vbeta and 13 Jbeta primers. Generated by immunoSEQ multiplex PCR, the TCRdb table keeps only in-frame clones and is missing some. The data hold more than 150,000 clones, with around three quarters observed a single time. Sequenced: PBMCs. All receptors derive from a boy aged 10-17 years in good health and CMV-seronegative.

The chain joins TRBV7-9 to TRBJ1-2; D is possibly TRBD1 (5 bases). The CDR3 sequence is 13 residues long. Germline V gene sequence: CDR1 SEHNR, CDR2 FQNEAQ (reference sequence). Trimming shortened V by 0 bases and J by 4 bases, and 6 bases separated the two germline ends. CDR3 in DNA: TGTGCCAGCAGCTTAGCGGACACCTATGGCTACACCTTC. Translated: CASSLADTYGYTF.

J is TRBJ1-5 and V is TRBV27; 9 nucleotides align to TRBD1. Germline loops: CDR1 MNHEY, CDR2 SMNVEV (reference sequence). CDR3 length: 14 residues. The J segment lost 7 bases and the V segment lost 5 bases, leaving 6 bases of the junction unmatched. The CDR3 protein is CASSLGQGHQPQHF. CDR3 nucleotides: TGTGCCAGCAGTCTCGGACAGGGGCACCAGCCCCAGCATTTT.

The J gene is TRBJ1-2, the V gene TRBV5-1; 10 bases line up with TRBD1. There are 15 residues in the CDR3. CDR1 is SGHRS and CDR2 is YFSETQ in the germline V gene. V gave up 4 bases and J gave up 4 bases; unmatched junction bases: 7. In nucleotides, the CDR3 is TGCGCCAGCAGCACAACGGGACAGGGGATCTATGGCTACACCTTC. Translated, it gives CASSTTGQGIYGYTF. Filled out from reference TRBV5-1 and TRBJ1-2, the complete variable domain reads KAGVTQTPRYLIKTRGQQVTLSCSPISGHRSVSWYQQTPGQGLQFLFEYFSETQRNKGNFPGRFSGRQFSNSRSEMNVSTLELGDSALYLCASSTTGQGIYGYTFGSGTRLTVV.

The chain joins TRBV15 to TRBJ1-1; unclear D gene. V lost 1 base and J 5 bases, leaving 17 bases between the germline ends. The germline V gene encodes CDR1 LNHNV and CDR2 YYDKDF (reference sequence). This CDR3 comprises 16 residues. The CDR3 bases are TGTGCCACCAGCAGAGGTTTCCCCGGGGAAGGGACTGAAGCTTTCTTT. Amino acid sequence: CATSRGFPGEGTEAFF.

The V and J genes are TRBV19 and TRBJ1-2, with D tentatively TRBD1 (5 bases). The germline V gene encodes CDR1 LNHDA and CDR2 SQIVND (reference sequence). This CDR3 contains 14 residues. V was pared by 3 bases and J by 0 bases, with 8 bases between. The CDR3 bases are TGTGCCAGTAGTATGGGCAGGGCTAACTATGGCTACACCTTC. Encoded protein: CASSMGRANYGYTF.

V and J are TRBV30 and TRBJ1-2, with TRBD1 as a possible D gene (5 bases). Trimming removed 3 bases at V and 0 bases at J, with 11 bases between. Looked up from germline, CDR1 is GTSNPN and CDR2 is SVGIG (reference sequence). The CDR3 spans 14 residues. The CDR3 spells CAWSGGRTNYGYTF. The CDR3 bases are TGTGCCTGGAGCGGGGGACGTACTAACTATGGCTACACCTTC.

This sequence joins TRBV5-1 and TRBJ2-5, with 8 bases matching TRBD2. V was pared by 4 bases and J by 5 bases, with 13 bases of the junction left unmatched. Per the germline V gene, CDR1 is SGHRS and CDR2 is YFSETQ. CDR3 length: 16 amino acids. In DNA form, the CDR3 reads TGCGCCAGCAGCCCAACTACCAACAGCGGGGGTGAGACCCAGTACTTC. It yields the protein CASSPTTNSGGETQYF.

V is TRBV7-2 and J is TRBJ1-2, with D tentatively TRBD1 (5 bases). The CDR3 spans 14 residues. Germline lookup yields CDR1 SGHTA and CDR2 FQGNSA. V lost 0 bases to trimming and J lost 11 bases, with 16 bases between them. In DNA, the CDR3 is TGTGCCAGCAGCTTAGCCAGGGACTCGGGAGTTTACACCTTC. Its protein is CASSLARDSGVYTF.

The chain has TRBV6-1 and TRBJ1-2; 10 nucleotides line up with TRBD1. Per germline, CDR1 MNHNS and CDR2 SASEGT. This CDR3 has 16 residues. Trimming at V came to 3 bases and at J to 6 bases, leaving 10 bases not matched to a gene. CDR3 in DNA: TGTGCCAGCAGTGAGGCTTTCGGGACAGGGGAAGATGGCTACACCTTC. Its protein is CASSEAFGTGEDGYTF.

The gene calls are TRBV5-1 and TRBJ2-2; no definite D call. This CDR3 is 15 amino acids long. Looked up from germline, CDR1 is SGHRS and CDR2 is YFSETQ. The V end was cut by 0 bases, the J end by 5 bases, with 11 bases between. The CDR3 DNA is TGCGCCAGCAGCTTGGACCATACAAAAACCGGGGAGCTGTTTTTT. It yields the protein CASSLDHTKTGELFF.

This clone showed up just once. The rearrangement links TRBV19 to TRBJ1-1, with 7 bases identical to TRBD1. Germline CDR1 reads LNHDA; CDR2 reads SQIVND (reference sequence). The CDR3 is 15 residues long. The junction had 18 bases not matched to a gene; V was cut back by 5 bases and J by 12 bases. The CDR3 DNA follows: TGTGCCAGTAGTCCCCACGAGGGGGCAGGGCCTCGGACTTTCTTT. It translates to CASSPHEGAGPRTFF.

This clone was counted only a few times. The chain couples TRBV18 to TRBJ2-7; D is unresolved. Trimming stripped 1 base from V and 3 bases from J, with 7 bases between. Germline V gene lookup returns CDR1 KGHSH and CDR2 LQKENI. This CDR3 comprises 13 residues. CDR3 bases: TGTGCCAGCTCACCACGGTCCAGCTACGAGCAGTACTTC. Its translation is CASSPRSSYEQYF. The whole variable domain, filled in from reference TRBV18 and TRBJ2-7, reads NAGVMQNPRHLVRRRGQEARLRCSPMKGHSHVYWYRQLPEEGLKFMVYLQKENIIDESGMPKERFSAEFPKEGPSILRIQQVVRGDSAAYFCASSPRSSYEQYFGPGTRLTVT.

This rearrangement joins TRBV5-1 to TRBJ2-1; no definite D call. CDR1 is SGHRS and CDR2 is YFSETQ in the germline V gene. The CDR3 runs 14 residues. Trimming stripped 0 bases from V and 5 bases from J, with 9 bases between. The CDR3 coding sequence is TGCGCCAGCAGCTTGGTTGGCTCTCACAATGAGCAGTTCTTC. This codes for CASSLVGSHNEQFF.

This chain connects TRBV4-3 to TRBJ2-7, with a tentative D call TRBD2 (7 bases). CDR1 is LGHNA, CDR2 YSLEER, per germline. The V and J ends lost 1 base and 1 base respectively, with 14 bases between them. The length of the CDR3 is 16 residues. CDR3 DNA sequence: TGCGCCAGCAGCCAAGCGGGGGGCATGGGGTCCTACGAGCAGTACTTC. This sequence encodes CASSQAGGMGSYEQYF.